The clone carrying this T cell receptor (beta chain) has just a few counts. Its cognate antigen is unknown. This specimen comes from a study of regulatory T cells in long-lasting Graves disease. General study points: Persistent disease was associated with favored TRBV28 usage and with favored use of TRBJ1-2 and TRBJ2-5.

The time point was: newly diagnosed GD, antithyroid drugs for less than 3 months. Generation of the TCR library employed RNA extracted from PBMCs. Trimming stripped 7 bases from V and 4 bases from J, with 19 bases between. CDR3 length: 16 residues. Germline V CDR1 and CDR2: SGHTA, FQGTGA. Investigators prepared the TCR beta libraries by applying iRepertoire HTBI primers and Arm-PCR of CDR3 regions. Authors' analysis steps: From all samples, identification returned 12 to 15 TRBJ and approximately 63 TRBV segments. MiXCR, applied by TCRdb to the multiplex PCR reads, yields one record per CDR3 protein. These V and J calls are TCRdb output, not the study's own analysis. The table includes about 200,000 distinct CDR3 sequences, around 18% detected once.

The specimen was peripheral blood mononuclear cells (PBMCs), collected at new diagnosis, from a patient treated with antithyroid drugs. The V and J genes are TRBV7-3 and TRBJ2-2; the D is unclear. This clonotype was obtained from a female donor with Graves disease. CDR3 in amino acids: CASTTVWPDGTGELFF. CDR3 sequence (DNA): TGTGCCAGCACCACGGTGTGGCCGGACGGCACCGGGGAGCTGTTTTTT. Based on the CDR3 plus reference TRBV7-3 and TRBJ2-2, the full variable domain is GAGVSQTPSNKVTEKGKYVELRCDPISGHTALYWYRQSLGQGPEFLIYFQGTGAADDSGLPNDRFFAVRPEGSVSTLKIQRTERGDSAVYLCASTTVWPDGTGELFFGEGSRLTVL.